Listed here are 3 T cell receptor beta chains from one sample, sequenced in a study of PD-1 blockade in classical Hodgkin lymphoma. Time point meaning: cycle 4 day 1 (C4D1), after more than five weeks of nivolumab. Every patient relapsed after autologous stem cell transplantation, and brentuximab vedotin exposure varied. The assay was immunoSEQ multiplex PCR, and TCRdb's table has in-frame clones only and misses some. The sample has tens of thousands of clones, more than 75% seen once. The material was peripheral blood mononuclear cells (PBMCs), obtained before the fourth cycle of nivolumab. All receptors derive from a human donor with classical Hodgkin lymphoma.

The chain uses TRBV28 and TRBJ2-3; TRBD2 matches 9 bases. The CDR3 is 16 residues long. After removal of 3 bases from V and 0 bases from J, the junction contained 4 bases not matched to a gene. The germline V gene has CDR1 MDHEN and CDR2 SYDVKM. The CDR3 bases are TGTGCCAGCAGTTTCAGCGGGAGGTCTAGCACAGATACGCAGTATTTT. Translation gives CASSFSGRSSTDTQYF.

V is TRBV5-1 and J is TRBJ1-1; D gene ambiguous. CDR1 and CDR2 (germline): SGHRS, YFSETQ. The V gene lost 0 bases and the J gene lost 0 bases, with 6 bases spanning the gap. This CDR3 is 14 amino acids long. The CDR3 DNA sequence: TGCGCCAGCAGCTTGGTAGCGATGAACACTGAAGCTTTCTTT. This gives the protein CASSLVAMNTEAFF.

V usage is TRBV7-2 and J usage is TRBJ1-2; D ambiguous. The germline V gene encodes CDR1 SGHTA and CDR2 FQGNSA. The CDR3 consists of 15 residues. The V end lost 1 base, the J end lost 3 bases, and 12 bases lay between the germline ends. The CDR3 sequence is CASSLGPARDYGYTF. In nucleotides, the CDR3 is TGTGCCAGCAGCTTAGGTCCCGCCCGCGACTATGGCTACACCTTC.